The 14 T cell receptor beta chains in this list originate from one sample, sequenced in a study of tumor-infiltrating lymphocytes in localized non-small cell lung cancer. Only in-frame clones appear in the TCRdb table, and some are missing; sequencing was by immunoSEQ multiplex PCR. In the table there are about 13,000 clones, 79% of which are singletons. The sample consisted of lung tumor tissue. The receptors here all came from a human donor with non-small cell lung cancer.

The chain has TRBV30 and TRBJ1-2; D gene unclear. The V gene's germline CDR1 is GTSNPN and CDR2 SVGIG (reference sequence). This CDR3 spans 12 amino acids. V was pared by 2 bases and J by 7 bases, with 11 bases between. The CDR3 region has the DNA TGTGCCTGGAGTCGGGCAGAGTCTGGCTACACCTTC. This codes for CAWSRAESGYTF.

This clone was detected only once. The V and J genes are TRBV30 and TRBJ1-1; D gene uncertain. The CDR3 spans 15 residues. The germline V gene has CDR1 GTSNPN and CDR2 SVGIG (reference sequence). V was shortened by 3 bases and J by 0 bases, with 14 bases between the two germline ends. CDR3 DNA: TGTGCCTGGAGAACCTTGAACCTTATGAACACTGAAGCTTTCTTT. Protein: CAWRTLNLMNTEAFF. The whole variable domain, remainder taken from reference TRBV30 and TRBJ1-1, is SQTIHQWPATLVQPVGSPLSLECTVEGTSNPNLYWYRQAAGRGLQLLFYSVGIGQISSEVPQNLSASRPQDRQFILSSKKLLLSDSGFYLCAWRTLNLMNTEAFFGQGTRLTVV.

The V call is TRBV30, the J call TRBJ2-5, with D possibly called TRBD1 or TRBD2 (5 bases each). This CDR3 region has 15 residues. Per germline, CDR1 GTSNPN and CDR2 SVGIG (reference sequence). V gave up 2 bases and J gave up 2 bases, with 15 bases separating them. CDR3 protein: CAWSRGSPGQETQYF. Here the CDR3 DNA reads TGTGCCTGGAGTCGGGGCTCGCCTGGACAAGAGACCCAGTACTTC.

The V and J genes are TRBV10-3 and TRBJ2-5; possibly TRBD1 for D (6 bases). The CDR3 totals 14 residues. V dropped 10 bases and J dropped 2 bases, with 17 bases sitting between them. CDR1 is ENHRY, CDR2 SYGVKD, per germline. CDR3 region: CATGPGASQETQYF. CDR3 bases: TGTGCCACCGGGCCAGGGGCCTCGCAAGAGACCCAGTACTTC.

The gene calls are TRBV19 and TRBJ1-1; D gene uncertain. V lost 9 bases and J lost 1, with 15 bases in between. Per the germline V gene, CDR1 is LNHDA and CDR2 is SQIVND (reference sequence). CDR3 length: 14 amino acids. The DNA of the CDR3 is TGTGCCAGCCCTCCCCCCGGCCCGAACACTGAAGCTTTCTTT. It encodes CASPPPGPNTEAFF.

This clone was counted once. This chain uses TRBV7-8 with TRBJ2-1, with D possibly being TRBD2 (5 bases). With 3 bases removed from V and 12 bases from J, the gap between germline ends came to 12 bases. The CDR3 runs 12 residues. CDR1 is SGHVS and CDR2 is FQNEAQ in the germline V gene. CDR3 sequence: CASSFSSSGQFF. CDR3 DNA sequence: TGTGCCAGCAGCTTCTCTAGCTCTGGGCAGTTCTTC.

The V call is TRBV5-4, the J call TRBJ2-3; 8 positions match TRBD2. The CDR3 totals 16 residues. The V gene's germline CDR1 is SGHNT and CDR2 YYREEE (reference sequence). Trimming took 4 bases from V and 1 from J; bases not matched to a gene: 8. The chain's CDR3 is CASSTIAGLRTDTQYF. CDR3 nucleotide sequence: TGTGCCAGCAGCACTATAGCGGGGCTACGCACAGATACGCAGTATTTT.

The rearrangement joins TRBV10-3 to TRBJ1-1; D not certain. V was trimmed by 6 bases and J by 6 bases, leaving 11 bases between them. CDR1 ENHRY and CDR2 SYGVKD come from the germline V gene. This CDR3 region has 12 residues. The CDR3 nucleotides are TGTGCCATCAGCTCGAGGGTGGCTGAAGCTTTCTTT. This sequence encodes CAISSRVAEAFF.

This clone was recorded a few times. This sequence joins TRBV7-2 and TRBJ2-5, with TRBD2 identical over 7 bases. The CDR3 runs to 15 residues. Germline assignment: CDR1 SGHTA and CDR2 FQGNSA. V lost 5 bases and J lost 0; bases outside the gene matches: 6. In DNA, the CDR3 is TGTGCCAGCAGCCCTCGGGGGGACTACCAAGAGACCCAGTACTTC. Protein: CASSPRGDYQETQYF.

V gene TRBV16 combines with J gene TRBJ1-2; D ambiguous. Germline loops: CDR1 KGHSY, CDR2 FQNENV. The V gene lost 4 bases and the J gene lost 1 base, with 13 bases spanning the gap. This CDR3 has 15 amino acids. CDR3: CASSLSAAFNYGYTF. The CDR3 nucleotides are TGTGCCAGCAGCCTAAGTGCAGCTTTTAACTATGGCTACACCTTC. Using reference TRBV16 and TRBJ1-2 for the parts outside the CDR3, the full variable domain is GEEVAQTPKHLVRGEGQKAKLYCAPIKGHSYVFWYQQVLKNEFKFLISFQNENVFDETGMPKERFSAKCLPNSPCSLEIQATKLEDSAVYFCASSLSAAFNYGYTFGSGTRLTVV.

The chain couples TRBV5-6 to TRBJ1-3; perhaps TRBD1 as D (6 bases). There are 16 residues in the CDR3. The V end lost 1 base, the J end lost 7 bases, and 18 bases lay between the germline ends. The germline gives CDR1 SGHDT, CDR2 YYEEEE. CDR3 bases: TGTGCCAGCAGCTTGTCGGGACAACTAAGAAGGAACACCATATATTTT. Translated, it gives CASSLSGQLRRNTIYF.

This clone was counted only a few times. The chain carries TRBV19 and TRBJ1-3, with unresolved D. This CDR3 is 16 amino acids long. CDR1 LNHDA and CDR2 SQIVND come from the germline V gene (reference sequence). V lost 6 bases and J 0 bases, leaving 15 bases between the germline ends. The CDR3 coding sequence is TGTGCCAGTAGAAAATCTCGGTCTTCCTCTGGAAACACCATATATTTT. Protein sequence: CASRKSRSSSGNTIYF.

The rearrangement uses TRBV11-3 and TRBJ2-3; 8 nucleotides line up with TRBD2. Losses at the gene ends were 6 bases for V and 6 bases for J; bases not matched to a gene: 8. Germline lookup yields CDR1 SGHNT and CDR2 YENEEA. The CDR3 has 14 residues. CDR3 nucleotides: TGTGCCAGCAGTCTGAGCGGGGGAGGGGATACGCAGTATTTT. It specifies CASSLSGGGDTQYF.

This sequence joins TRBV4-1 and TRBJ1-1; D not certain. Deletions cut 1 base from V and 4 bases from J, with 13 bases between. Germline V lookup: CDR1 MGHRA, CDR2 YSYEKL. The CDR3 extends over 15 amino acids. CDR3 sequence: CASSQVSSRATEAFF. DNA for the CDR3: TGCGCCAGCAGCCAAGTCTCGTCCCGGGCCACTGAAGCTTTCTTT.